This record covers a single T cell receptor (beta chain). This specimen belongs to a study of shared clonotypes between healthy human individuals. This table comes from immunoSEQ multiplex PCR, and its TCRdb copy is limited to in-frame clones, with some not included. The table records some 350,000 clones, under 80% of them present only once. CDR3 size: 15 residues. Germline V gene sequence: CDR1 SGHVS, CDR2 FQNEAQ. The junction had 8 bases not matched to a gene; V was cut back by 4 bases and J by 5 bases. Donors were Caucasian adults residing in Nashville, Tennessee, USA. The clonotype comes from a man aged 25 to 45 in good health. This chain links TRBV7-8 with TRBJ2-5; TRBD1 matches 9 bases. What was sequenced was memory CD4+ T cells sorted from blood. The subset was: CD45RA-negative fraction. The CDR3 sequence is CASSSKDTGGETQYF. In DNA form, the CDR3 reads TGTGCCAGCAGCTCGAAGGACACAGGGGGCGAGACCCAGTACTTC.